Shown below are 20 T cell receptor beta chains from a single sample sequenced in a study of OX40 agonist ivuxolimab in advanced cancers. TCRdb's table, derived via immunoSEQ multiplex PCR, lists solely in-frame clones and lacks some. The sample lists approximately 50,000 clones; about 84% were seen once. This sample comprised CD4+ or CD8+ T cells sorted from blood, obtained in a trial of the OX40 agonist ivuxolimab. These receptors originate from an adult with an advanced solid tumor such as melanoma, head and neck, liver or kidney cancer.

The chain links TRBV19 to TRBJ2-4; no clear D. V dropped 5 bases and J dropped 8 bases, with 7 bases sitting between them. Germline V gives CDR1 LNHDA, CDR2 SQIVND (reference sequence). This CDR3 comprises 11 residues. CDR3 DNA sequence: TGTGCCAGTAGTTCCTCATACATTCAGTACTTC. This gives the protein CASSSSYIQYF.

The chain has TRBV5-1 and TRBJ2-1; no clear D. Germline loops: CDR1 SGHRS, CDR2 YFSETQ. The CDR3 length is 12 residues. V was trimmed by 4 bases and J by 3 bases, leaving 5 bases between them. CDR3 sequence reads: CASSRVYNEQFF. Written as DNA, the CDR3 is TGCGCCAGCAGCCGGGTCTACAATGAGCAGTTCTTC.

The rearrangement joins TRBV21-1 to TRBJ1-6. TRBV21-1 is a documented pseudogene. The CDR3 length is 16 residues. CDR3 protein: CASSKEISGTDSPLHF. CDR3 DNA: TGTGCCAGCAGCAAAGAGATATCCGGGACGGATTCACCCCTCCACTTT.

The chain carries TRBV4-2 and TRBJ2-7; D is perhaps TRBD2 (7 bases). V dropped 0 bases and J dropped 6 bases, with 12 bases sitting between them. This CDR3 is 14 amino acids long. From germline, CDR1 is LGHNA and CDR2 YNFKEQ. In DNA, the CDR3 is TGTGCCAGCAGCCAAGAGAGGAGGGGGGGCGAGCAGTACTTC. The encoded protein is CASSQERRGGEQYF.

The chain combines TRBV6-6 with TRBJ2-2; 9 bases are shared with TRBD1. The CDR3 consists of 16 residues. CDR1 and CDR2 (germline): MNHNY, SVGAGI (reference sequence). CDR3 sequence (DNA): TGTGCAATGGGATTGACAGGGGGTCTCGCCACCGGGGAGCTGTTTTTT. It is translated as CAMGLTGGLATGELFF.

The V gene is TRBV6-5, the J gene TRBJ2-7; 10 nucleotides line up with TRBD1. The J segment lost 2 bases and the V segment lost 1 base, leaving 5 bases of the junction unmatched. Germline CDR1 reads MNHEY; CDR2 reads SVGAGI. The CDR3 is 16 amino acids. The CDR3 loop reads CASSYFQGQGTYEQYF. CDR3 coding DNA: TGTGCCAGCAGTTACTTCCAGGGACAGGGGACCTACGAGCAGTACTTC.

The chain employs TRBV11-3 and TRBJ2-7; maybe TRBD1 (6 bases). The germline V and J ends were trimmed by 5 bases and 5 bases, with 19 bases remaining between them. This CDR3 comprises 15 residues. Germline values: CDR1 SGHNT, CDR2 YENEEA. CDR3 in amino acids: CASSTGNQGPHEQYF. CDR3 bases: TGTGCCAGCAGCACGGGGAACCAGGGGCCCCACGAGCAGTACTTC.

This clone was recorded once. V and J are TRBV6-5 and TRBJ2-3; D call uncertain. Germline V CDR1 and CDR2: MNHEY, SVGAGI. Trimming stripped 5 bases from V and 4 bases from J, with 13 bases between. The CDR3 spans 14 residues. The CDR3 reads CASSARPGPDTQYF. The CDR3, as DNA: TGTGCCAGCAGTGCACGTCCTGGGCCAGATACGCAGTATTTT.

The gene calls are TRBV6-6 and TRBJ2-5; tentatively, D is TRBD1 (6 bases). Germline CDR1 reads MNHNY; CDR2 reads SVGAGI (reference sequence). Trimming stripped 7 bases from V and 3 bases from J, with 9 bases between. The CDR3 has 12 residues. For the CDR3, the DNA is TGTGCCAGCACCGACAGGAAAGAGACCCAGTACTTC. As protein: CASTDRKETQYF.

The gene calls are TRBV9 and TRBJ1-5; 8 bases are a match to TRBD1. The CDR3 runs to 15 residues. The junction had 4 bases not matched to a gene; V was cut back by 0 bases and J by 5 bases. Germline-derived CDR1 and CDR2 are SGDLS and YYNGEE. The CDR3 loop is CASSVGGQEYQPQHF. CDR3 DNA sequence: TGTGCCAGCAGCGTAGGGGGACAGGAATATCAGCCCCAGCATTTT.

V gene TRBV28 combines with J gene TRBJ2-6, with D tentatively TRBD1 (6 bases). Germline-derived CDR1 and CDR2 are MDHEN and SYDVKM. Trimming cost V 7 bases and J 0 bases, with 28 bases left between them. This CDR3 contains 21 residues. The DNA for the CDR3 is TGTGCCAGCAAGGCGAGAGCAGGGGCGCGCCGTCCATCCTCTGGGGCCAACGTCCTGACTTTC. Its translation: CASKARAGARRPSSGANVLTF.

This sequence joins TRBV25-1 and TRBJ2-5; possibly TRBD1 or TRBD2 for D (6 bases each). The CDR3 runs 16 residues. The V and J ends lost 0 bases and 5 bases respectively, with 16 bases between them. The germline V gene has CDR1 MGHDK and CDR2 SYGVNS. This CDR3 reads CASSEYTSQGRETQYF. Written as DNA, the CDR3 is TGTGCCAGCAGTGAATATACAAGCCAGGGGAGGGAGACCCAGTACTTC.

CDR3 loop: CASSLGRDPQRETF. As DNA, the CDR3 is TGCGCCAGCAGCTTGGGTAGGGACCCTCAGAGAGAAACCTTC. J is TRBJ1-2 and V is TRBV5-1; D is perhaps TRBD1 (5 bases). Trimming shortened V by 0 bases and J by 14 bases, and 20 bases separated the two germline ends. CDR3 length: 14 residues. Germline CDR1 reads SGHRS; CDR2 reads YFSETQ.

The chain combines TRBV5-1 with TRBJ1-2; D is perhaps TRBD1 (6 bases). V lost 5 bases to trimming and J lost 2 bases, with 7 bases between them. This CDR3 spans 12 amino acids. CDR1 and CDR2 (germline): SGHRS, YFSETQ. The CDR3 DNA is TGCGCCAGCAGAACAGGGAACTATGGCTACACCTTC. It yields the protein CASRTGNYGYTF.

This clone was counted once. CDR3 loop: CASSYEETQYF. DNA for the CDR3: TGTGCCAGCAGCTACGAAGAGACCCAGTACTTC. The rearrangement uses TRBV7-2 and TRBJ2-5; D is ambiguous. This CDR3 has 11 residues. Per germline, CDR1 SGHTA and CDR2 FQGNSA. V was pared by 4 bases and J by 3 bases, with 3 bases between.

Written as DNA, the CDR3 is TGTGCCAGCCAAGACGCACGCTCTGGAAACACCATATATTTT. Translating it yields CASQDARSGNTIYF. The chain is built from TRBV18 and TRBJ1-3; no firm D call. Germline V CDR1 and CDR2: KGHSH, LQKENI. Trimming cost V 8 bases and J 0 bases, with 11 bases left between them. This CDR3 comprises 14 residues.

This chain uses TRBV6-4 with TRBJ1-5, with D uncertain. CDR3 length equals 13 residues. With 5 bases removed from V and 7 bases from J, the gap between germline ends came to 12 bases. CDR1 and CDR2 from the germline V gene are MRHNA and SNTAGT. The CDR3 spells CASSLHARQPQHF. CDR3 DNA: TGTGCCAGCAGTCTACATGCGCGACAGCCCCAGCATTTT.

This chain connects TRBV19 to TRBJ1-4; the D gene is possibly TRBD1 (6 bases). There are 15 residues in the CDR3. Trimming shortened V by 7 bases and J by 8 bases, and 20 bases separated the two germline ends. The germline CDR1 and CDR2 sequences are LNHDA and SQIVND (reference sequence). The CDR3 reads CASMGQAQGGEKLFF. The CDR3 nucleotides are TGTGCCAGTATGGGTCAGGCACAGGGAGGGGAAAAACTGTTTTTT.

The V and J genes are TRBV21-1 and TRBJ2-5; TRBD2 is the table's D call and was not checked against the DNA. TRBV21-1 is an annotated pseudogene. The CDR3 runs 17 residues. The CDR3: CASSKGTRALSQETQYF. In DNA, the CDR3 is TGTGCCAGCAGCAAAGGGACTAGGGCCCTCTCCCAAGAGACCCAGTACTTC.

This clone was seen more than once but under ten times. The V call is TRBV25-1, the J call TRBJ2-7; 9 bases line up with TRBD2. Germline CDR1 is MGHDK and CDR2 is SYGVNS. CDR3 size: 15 residues. V lost 4 bases, J lost 0 bases, and 4 bases stayed unmatched. The CDR3 DNA sequence: TGTGCCAGCAGTGGTAGCGGGGGAATCTCCTACGAGCAGTACTTC. Its translation is CASSGSGGISYEQYF.